This TCR beta chain was observed in a study of T cells in tuberculosis. For the study at large: This South African cohort compared adolescents with or without latent tuberculosis against adults with active tuberculosis.

V dropped 5 bases and J dropped 10; count of bases not matched to a gene: 9. Germline CDR1 is WSHSY and CDR2 is SAAADI. The CDR3 spans 13 residues. Comments on this clone: The target antigen is unknown.

Time point noted: new active TB diagnosis, blood taken before or within 7 days of starting treatment. Using immunoSEQ multiplex PCR, the repertoire was profiled, and TCRdb retains in-frame clones only, with some absent. The data contain some 40,000 clones, roughly 94% of them singletons. Study observations and caveats: The TCR-beta difference was not significant; alpha differences partly reflected length. Active tuberculosis TCR-alpha repertoires lay closer to GMM-specific TCRs than IGRA-negative controls, suggesting clonal expansion.

Material: PBMCs, obtained at tuberculosis diagnosis. The source is an adult with tuberculosis. This chain links TRBV10-2 with TRBJ1-2, with 8 bases lining up with TRBD1. In nucleotides, the CDR3 is TGCGCCAGCAGTCCTAGGCAGGGGGCAGACTACACCTTC. It yields the protein CASSPRQGADYTF.